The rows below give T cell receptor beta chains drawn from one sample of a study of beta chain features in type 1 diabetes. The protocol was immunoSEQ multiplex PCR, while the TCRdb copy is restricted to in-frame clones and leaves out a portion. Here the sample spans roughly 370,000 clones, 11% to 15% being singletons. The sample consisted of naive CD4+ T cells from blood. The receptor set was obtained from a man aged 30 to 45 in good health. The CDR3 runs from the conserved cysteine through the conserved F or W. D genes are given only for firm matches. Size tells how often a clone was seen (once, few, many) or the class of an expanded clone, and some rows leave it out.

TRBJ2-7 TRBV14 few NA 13 TGTGCCAGCAGCCATGAGGGAACTTACGAGCAGTACTTC CASSHEGTYEQYF
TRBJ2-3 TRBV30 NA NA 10 TGTGCCTGGAGTGGCTATACGCAGTATTTT CAWSGYTQYF
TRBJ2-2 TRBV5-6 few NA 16 TGTGCCAGCAGCTGGGGGCCGGGGTCGAACACCGGGGAGCTGTTTTTT CASSWGPGSNTGELFF
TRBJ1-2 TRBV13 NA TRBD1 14 TGTGCCAGCAGCTTAGACAGGGGCGAATATGGCTACACCTTC CASSLDRGEYGYTF
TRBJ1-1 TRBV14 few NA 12 TGTGCCAGCAGCCAAAGGGGAACTGAAGCTTTCTTT CASSQRGTEAFF
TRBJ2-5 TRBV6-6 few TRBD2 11 TGTGCCAGCAGTTACGTTGGGACTACTTACTTC CASSYVGTTYF
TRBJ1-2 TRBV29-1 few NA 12 TGCAGCGTTGTCCAGGGAATCTATGGCTACACCTTC CSVVQGIYGYTF
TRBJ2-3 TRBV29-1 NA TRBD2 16 TGCAGCGTTGGAGGGACGGCGGGAGGGCGGGCAGATACGCAGTATTTT CSVGGTAGGRADTQYF
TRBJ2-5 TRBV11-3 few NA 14 TGTGCCAGCAGCGAAAACTCTCGCCGGGAGACCCAGTACTTC CASSENSRRETQYF
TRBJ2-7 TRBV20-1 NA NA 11 TGCAGTGCTAGGGGGTCCTACGAGCAGTACTTC CSARGSYEQYF
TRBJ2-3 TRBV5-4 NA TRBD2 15 TGTGCCAGCAGCTTGGCGGGAGGGCGCACAGATACGCAGTATTTT CASSLAGGRTDTQYF
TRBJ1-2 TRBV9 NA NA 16 TGTGCCAGCAGCGTAAAGACAGATCCGGGGCCTTATGGCTACACCTTC CASSVKTDPGPYGYTF
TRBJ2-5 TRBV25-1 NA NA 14 TGTGCCAGCAGCGGGACTCGTCAGGGAGAGACCCAGTACTTC CASSGTRQGETQYF
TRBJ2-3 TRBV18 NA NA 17 TGTGCCAGCTCTGAAGTCGGGTTCTCAACTAACACAGATACGCAGTATTTT CASSEVGFSTNTDTQYF
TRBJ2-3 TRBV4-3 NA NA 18 TGCGCCAGCAGCCAAGATCCGTGGAGGGGAAGGCCCACAGATACGCAGTATTTT CASSQDPWRGRPTDTQYF
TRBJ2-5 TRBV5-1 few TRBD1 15 TGCGCCAGCAGCCCCGGGACAGCGAACCAAGAGACCCAGTACTTC CASSPGTANQETQYF
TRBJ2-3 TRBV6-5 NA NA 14 TGTGCCAGCAGTGACAGACAGGCCACAGATACGCAGTATTTT CASSDRQATDTQYF
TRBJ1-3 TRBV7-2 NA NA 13 TGTGCCAGCAGCTTAGGGGGGAGAGACACCATATATTTT CASSLGGRDTIYF
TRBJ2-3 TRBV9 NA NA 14 TGTGCCAGCAGCCGGACCGCTAGCACAGATACGCAGTATTTT CASSRTASTDTQYF
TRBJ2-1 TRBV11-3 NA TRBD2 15 TGTGCCAGCAGCTTAGAGCTAGCGGGACGTAATGAGCAGTTCTTC CASSLELAGRNEQFF
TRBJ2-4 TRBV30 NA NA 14 TGTGCCTGGAGTGTGGGAGAGGGTACAAACATTCAGTACTTC CAWSVGEGTNIQYF
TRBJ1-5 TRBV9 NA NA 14 TGTGCCAGCAGCCTCCGGGACGTCAATCAGCCCCAGCATTTT CASSLRDVNQPQHF
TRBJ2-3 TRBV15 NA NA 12 TGTGCCACCAGAGGCGCTGGAGATACGCAGTATTTT CATRGAGDTQYF
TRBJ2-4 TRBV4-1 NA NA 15 TGCGCCAGCAGCCAACTTTTGAAGAGAATAAACATTCAGTACTTC CASSQLLKRINIQYF
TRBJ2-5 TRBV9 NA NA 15 TGTGCCAGCAGCGTCGACCTCGCTGGAGGGGAGACCCAGTACTTC CASSVDLAGGETQYF
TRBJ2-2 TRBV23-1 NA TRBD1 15 TGCGCCAGCAGTCCCCGGACAGGGGTCACCGGGGAGCTGTTTTTT CASSPRTGVTGELFF
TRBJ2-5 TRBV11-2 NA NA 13 TGTGCCAGCCGCCACAGGAGTGGGGAGACCCAGTACTTC CASRHRSGETQYF
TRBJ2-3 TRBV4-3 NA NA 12 TGCGCCAGCAGCCAAGCGGGGGCTAGTCAGTATTTT CASSQAGASQYF
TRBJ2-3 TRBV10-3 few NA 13 TGTGCCATCATCGGCCAGGGAACAGATACGCAGTATTTT CAIIGQGTDTQYF
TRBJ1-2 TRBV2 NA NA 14 TGTGCCAGCAGTGAAACTACAGCGGGCTATGGCTACACCTTC CASSETTAGYGYTF
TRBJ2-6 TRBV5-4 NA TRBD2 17 TGTGCCAGCAGCCTCCCGGGGGGTTCCTCTGGGGCCAACGTCCTGACTTTC CASSLPGGSSGANVLTF
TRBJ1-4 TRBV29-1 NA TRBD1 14 TGCAGCGTTGCTCAGAGGGGGCGGGTTGAAAAACTGTTTTTT CSVAQRGRVEKLFF
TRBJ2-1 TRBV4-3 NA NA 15 TGCGCCAGCAGCCAAGAGAGACTGGGGGTCAATGAGCAGTTCTTC CASSQERLGVNEQFF
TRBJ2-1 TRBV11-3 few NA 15 TGTGCCAGCAGCTTAAGACGAGCCGCATACAATGAGCAGTTCTTC CASSLRRAAYNEQFF
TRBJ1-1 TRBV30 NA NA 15 TGTGCCTGGACAAATCCAGCATCCGGGAACACTGAAGCTTTCTTT CAWTNPASGNTEAFF
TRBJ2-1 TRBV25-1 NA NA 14 TGTGCCAGCAGTGAAGTCCGCTCCTACAATGAGCAGTTCTTC CASSEVRSYNEQFF
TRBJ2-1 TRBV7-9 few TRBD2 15 TGTGCCAGCAGCCTACTAGCGGGAGGGCCTAGTGAGCAGTTCTTC CASSLLAGGPSEQFF
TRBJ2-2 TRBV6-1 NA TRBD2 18 TGTGCCAGCAGTGGCACCGGACTAGCGGGAGGGGCCACCGGGGAGCTGTTTTTT CASSGTGLAGGATGELFF
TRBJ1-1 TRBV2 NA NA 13 TGTGCCAGCAGTGAGGTGCAGAACACTGAAGCTTTCTTT CASSEVQNTEAFF
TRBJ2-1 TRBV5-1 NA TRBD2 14 TGCGCCAGCAGATTAGCGGGGGAGTACAATGAGCAGTTCTTC CASRLAGEYNEQFF
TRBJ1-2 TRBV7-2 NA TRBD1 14 TGTGCCAGCAGCTTACTCAGGGGGGACTATGGCTACACCTTC CASSLLRGDYGYTF
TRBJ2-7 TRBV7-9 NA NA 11 TGTGCCAGCAGCTTAGACTTGGAGCAGTACTTC CASSLDLEQYF
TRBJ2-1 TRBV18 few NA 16 TGTGCCAGCTCACCACCGACCGGGGGAATCTACAATGAGCAGTTCTTC CASSPPTGGIYNEQFF
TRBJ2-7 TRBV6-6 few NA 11 TGTGCCAGCAGTTACCTCCACGAGCAGTACTTC CASSYLHEQYF
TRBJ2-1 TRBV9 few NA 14 TGTGCCAGCAGCCCCTATCCTACTAGGAGCGAGCAGTTCTTC CASSPYPTRSEQFF
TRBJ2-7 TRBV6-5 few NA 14 TGTGCCAGCGTTGGGGACCGCCTCTCCTACGAGCAGTACTTC CASVGDRLSYEQYF
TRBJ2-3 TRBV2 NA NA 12 TGTGCCAGCACTCTGAACCGCCGGGACCATACTTTT CASTLNRRDHTF
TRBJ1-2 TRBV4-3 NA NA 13 TGCGCCAGCAGCCAAGATCAGTGGTATGGCTACACCTTC CASSQDQWYGYTF
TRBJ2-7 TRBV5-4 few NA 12 TGTGCCAGCAGCCTGTATTCCTACGAGCAGTACTTC CASSLYSYEQYF
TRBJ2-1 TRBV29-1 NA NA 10 TGCAGCGTGCGGGTCAATGAGCAGTTCTTC CSVRVNEQFF
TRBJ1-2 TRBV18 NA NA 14 TGTGCCAGCTCATCCGACAGGCTTACCTATGGCTACACCTTC CASSSDRLTYGYTF
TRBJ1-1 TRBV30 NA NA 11 TGTGCCTGGATGCAGTTTACTGAAGCTTTCTTT CAWMQFTEAFF
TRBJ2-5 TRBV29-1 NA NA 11 TGCAGCGTTGTGGGGTGGGGCACCCAGTACTTC CSVVGWGTQYF
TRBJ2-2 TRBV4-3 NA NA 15 TGCGCCAGCAGCCAAGCCGTGTGGGAATCCGGGGAGCTGTTTTTT CASSQAVWESGELFF
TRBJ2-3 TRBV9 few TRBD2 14 TGTGCCAGCGGGAATAGCGGGAGCACAGATACGCAGTATTTT CASGNSGSTDTQYF
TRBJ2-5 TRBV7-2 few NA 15 TGTGCCAGCAGCTTAGCAGGGCAGACACAAGAGACCCAGTACTTC CASSLAGQTQETQYF
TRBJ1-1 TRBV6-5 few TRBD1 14 TGTGCCAGCAGTGCCAGGACAGGTAACACTGAAGCTTTCTTT CASSARTGNTEAFF
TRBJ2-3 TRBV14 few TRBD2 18 TGTGCCAGCAGCCCCGGGGGACTAGCGGGGAGCCGCGGAGATACGCAGTATTTT CASSPGGLAGSRGDTQYF
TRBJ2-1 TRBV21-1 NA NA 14 TGTGCCAGCAGCATGACTAGATCCTACAATGAGCAGTTCTTC CASSMTRSYNEQFF